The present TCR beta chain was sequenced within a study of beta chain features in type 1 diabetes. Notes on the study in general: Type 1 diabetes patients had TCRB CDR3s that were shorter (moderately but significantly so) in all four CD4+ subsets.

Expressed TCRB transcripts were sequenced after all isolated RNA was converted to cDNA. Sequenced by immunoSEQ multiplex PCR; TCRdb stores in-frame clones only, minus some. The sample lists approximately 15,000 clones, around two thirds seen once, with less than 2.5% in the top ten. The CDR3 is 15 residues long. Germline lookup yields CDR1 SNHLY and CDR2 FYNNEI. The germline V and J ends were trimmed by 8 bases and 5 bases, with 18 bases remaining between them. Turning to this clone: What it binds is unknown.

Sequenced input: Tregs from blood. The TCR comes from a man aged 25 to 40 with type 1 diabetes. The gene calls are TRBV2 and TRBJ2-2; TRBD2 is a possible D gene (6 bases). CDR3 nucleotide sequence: TGTGCCAGCGGGGGGAAGGAGTCGGGAACCGGGGAGCTGTTTTTT. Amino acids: CASGGKESGTGELFF.